What follows are 22 T cell receptor beta chains derived from one specimen sequenced in a study of OX40 agonist ivuxolimab in advanced cancers. This table comes from immunoSEQ multiplex PCR, and its TCRdb copy is limited to in-frame clones, with some not included. The profile shows about 64,000 clones, about 80% of them singletons. The sequenced sample was CD4+ or CD8+ T cells sorted from blood, obtained in a trial of the OX40 agonist ivuxolimab. The receptors here all came from an adult with an advanced solid tumor such as melanoma, head and neck, liver or kidney cancer.

The chain combines TRBV6-5 with TRBJ2-2; 8 nucleotides line up with TRBD1. Trimming took 6 bases from V and 6 from J; bases not matched to a gene: 3. This CDR3 region has 13 residues. Looked up from germline, CDR1 is MNHEY and CDR2 is SVGAGI. The CDR3 spells CASRGQGPGELFF. The DNA for the CDR3 is TGTGCCAGCAGAGGACAGGGCCCCGGGGAGCTGTTTTTT.

This chain joins TRBV30 and TRBJ1-4; D ambiguous. V lost 6 bases and J 8 bases, leaving 16 bases between the germline ends. This CDR3 is 13 amino acids long. Germline V gene data show CDR1 as GTSNPN and CDR2 as SVGIG (reference sequence). The CDR3 loop is CACTTSPLEKLFF. The CDR3 DNA reads as TGTGCCTGCACGACGAGCCCGTTAGAAAAACTGTTTTTT.

The chain carries TRBV4-1 and TRBJ1-2; D might be TRBD1 (5 bases). V lost 1 base and J lost 2, with 11 bases in between. Looked up from germline, CDR1 is MGHRA and CDR2 is YSYEKL. The CDR3 length is 15 residues. In DNA form, the CDR3 reads TGCGCCAGCAGCCAAGCTGGGACCGAAAACTATGGCTACACCTTC. Protein product: CASSQAGTENYGYTF.

The V gene is TRBV5-1, the J gene TRBJ2-5; no clear D. V was shortened by 6 bases and J by 2 bases, with 14 bases between the two germline ends. In germline, CDR1 is SGHRS, CDR2 YFSETQ. The CDR3 covers 14 residues. The CDR3 bases are TGCGCCAGCACCCCCGGGCAAATACAAGAGACCCAGTACTTC. Protein sequence: CASTPGQIQETQYF.

The chain links TRBV2 to TRBJ2-5; D not resolved. The CDR3 runs to 14 residues. Germline V CDR1 and CDR2: SNHLY, FYNNEI. V lost 6 bases, J lost 5 bases, and 16 bases lay in between. The DNA for the CDR3 is TGTGCCAGCAGCCCCACGACTCGGGCGGAGACCCAGTACTTC. Protein: CASSPTTRAETQYF. The full variable domain, completed using reference TRBV2 and TRBJ2-5, is EPEVTQTPSHQVTQMGQEVILRCVPISNHLYFYWYRQILGQKVEFLVSFYNNEISEKSEIFDDQFSVERPDGSNFTLKIRSTKLEDSAMYFCASSPTTRAETQYFGPGTRLLVL.

This chain links TRBV7-9 with TRBJ2-6, with 9 positions matching TRBD1. Germline CDR1 and CDR2: SEHNR and FQNEAQ (reference sequence). This CDR3 is 16 amino acids long. With V trimmed by 5 bases and J by 8 bases, 10 bases remained unmatched. CDR3 protein: CASSVRAGQGSNVLTF. CDR3 coding DNA: TGTGCCAGCAGCGTAAGGGCGGGACAGGGTTCCAACGTCCTGACTTTC. Combining the CDR3 with reference TRBV7-9 and TRBJ2-6 gives the whole variable domain DTGVSQNPRHKITKRGQNVTFRCDPISEHNRLYWYRQTLGQGPEFLTYFQNEAQLEKSRLLSDRFSAERPKGSFSTLEIQRTEQGDSAMYLCASSVRAGQGSNVLTFGAGSRLTVL.

This clone showed up just a few times. The J gene is TRBJ1-1, the V gene TRBV18, with TRBD1 as a possible D gene (5 bases). Germline CDR1 reads KGHSH; CDR2 reads LQKENI. The CDR3 runs 15 residues. Between the trimmed V and J ends, which lost 6 bases and 0 bases, there was a span of 14 bases. Here the CDR3 reads CASSPSRGVNTEAFF. As DNA, the CDR3 is TGTGCCAGCTCTCCAAGCCGGGGGGTGAACACTGAAGCTTTCTTT.

The rearrangement links TRBV27 to TRBJ2-1; TRBD2 is a possible D gene (6 bases). V lost 5 bases to trimming and J lost 7 bases, with 9 bases between them. Looked up from germline, CDR1 is MNHEY and CDR2 is SMNVEV (reference sequence). This CDR3 spans 12 amino acids. The CDR3: CASSKLANEQFF. For the CDR3, the DNA is TGTGCCAGCAGTAAACTAGCAAATGAGCAGTTCTTC.

The V gene is TRBV11-2, the J gene TRBJ2-1, with unresolved D. CDR3 length equals 17 residues. V was cut by 5 bases and J by 4 bases, with 21 bases left in between. Germline V gives CDR1 SGHAT, CDR2 FQNNGV. CDR3 region: CASSGPMARKIYNEQFF. The CDR3 nucleotides read TGTGCCAGCAGCGGCCCGATGGCCCGGAAAATTTACAATGAGCAGTTCTTC.

The chain links TRBV9 to TRBJ2-7; D remains ambiguous. This CDR3 has 13 amino acids. Germline lookup yields CDR1 SGDLS and CDR2 YYNGEE. With 2 bases removed from V and 2 bases from J, the gap between germline ends came to 8 bases. The CDR3 coding sequence is TGTGCCAGCAGCGTGAACCCGACCTACGAGCAGTACTTC. As protein: CASSVNPTYEQYF.

V gene TRBV25-1 combines with J gene TRBJ2-7; the match to TRBD2 covers 10 bases. Trimming took 8 bases from V and 2 from J; bases not matched to a gene: 9. The CDR3 is 15 amino acids. Germline CDR1 is MGHDK and CDR2 is SYGVNS. For the CDR3, the DNA is TGTGCCAGCCAAGCCGGGCTAGCGGGAGCCTACGAGCAGTACTTC. This sequence encodes CASQAGLAGAYEQYF.

This clone is a singleton in its sample. This chain connects TRBV13 to TRBJ2-1, with 10 bases fitting TRBD2. V lost 5 bases, J lost 0 bases, and 10 bases stayed unmatched. This CDR3 has 18 amino acids. Germline loops: CDR1 PRHDT, CDR2 FYEKMQ (reference sequence). The CDR3 here is CASSPPWTSGSSYNEQFF. CDR3 DNA sequence: TGTGCCAGCAGCCCTCCCTGGACTAGCGGAAGCTCCTACAATGAGCAGTTCTTC.

This clone came up a few times. The chain carries TRBV20-1 and TRBJ2-7, with 7 bases fitting TRBD1. There are 11 residues in the CDR3. Losses at the gene ends were 5 bases for V and 5 bases for J; bases not matched to a gene: 3. CDR1 DFQATT and CDR2 SNEGSKA come from the germline V gene (reference sequence). CDR3 sequence: CSAVQGNEQYF. The CDR3 coding sequence is TGCAGTGCTGTACAGGGGAACGAGCAGTACTTC.

This chain links TRBV10-2 with TRBJ2-3, with a tentative D call TRBD2 (7 bases). The CDR3 is 14 amino acids. V lost 4 bases and J lost 7, with 15 bases in between. Germline lookup yields CDR1 WSHSY and CDR2 SAAADI. Here the CDR3 reads CASSAAGAVYTQYF. As DNA, the CDR3 is TGCGCCAGCAGTGCTGCGGGGGCTGTTTATACGCAGTATTTT.

This clone came up a few times. This chain joins TRBV11-3 and TRBJ2-3, with D perhaps matching TRBD2 (7 bases). Between the trimmed V and J ends, which lost 0 bases and 5 bases, there was a span of 18 bases. The germline V gene has CDR1 SGHNT and CDR2 YENEEA. The CDR3 extends over 17 amino acids. CDR3: CASSLDPRGGFGDTQYF. The CDR3 nucleotides are TGTGCCAGCAGCTTAGACCCCAGGGGAGGGTTTGGAGATACGCAGTATTTT.

The CDR3 nucleotides read TGTGCCAGCAGTCGCATACAGGGTGTGTCATGGGGCTACACCTTC. This gives the protein CASSRIQGVSWGYTF. J is TRBJ1-2 and V is TRBV2; perhaps TRBD1 as D (6 bases). Germline lookup yields CDR1 SNHLY and CDR2 FYNNEI. Trimming left V 5 bases short and J 8 bases short, with 21 bases between. CDR3 length: 15 amino acids.

CDR3 DNA sequence: TGCGCCAGCAGCCAAGATGGAAGTTACAATGAGCAGTTCTTC. Amino acids: CASSQDGSYNEQFF. This chain links TRBV4-3 with TRBJ2-1; D remains ambiguous. The germline gives CDR1 LGHNA, CDR2 YSLEER. Trimming removed 0 bases at V and 4 bases at J, with 7 bases between. This CDR3 is 14 amino acids long.

DNA of the CDR3: TGTGCCTGGAGTGTAGGTCCGGACACTGAAGCTTTCTTT. Amino acid sequence: CAWSVGPDTEAFF. This chain links TRBV30 with TRBJ1-1; no definite D call. This CDR3 comprises 13 residues. CDR1 and CDR2 from the germline V gene are GTSNPN and SVGIG (reference sequence). V was clipped by 0 bases and J by 3 bases, with 8 bases between them.

This clone has just one count. The chain joins TRBV9 to TRBJ1-2; D may be TRBD1 (5 bases). CDR1 SGDLS and CDR2 YYNGEE come from the germline V gene. This CDR3 has 13 amino acids. V was clipped by 0 bases and J by 7 bases, with 10 bases between them. This chain's CDR3 is CASSVGGFGGYTF. The CDR3 nucleotides are TGTGCCAGCAGCGTAGGGGGGTTCGGTGGCTACACCTTC.

This clone occurred once. This chain connects TRBV7-2 to TRBJ2-3; TRBD2 matches 8 bases. Germline CDR1 and CDR2: SGHTA and FQGNSA. This CDR3 region has 17 residues. V lost 5 bases, J lost 0 bases, and 10 bases stayed unmatched. The CDR3 spells CASSPRTGLGSTDTQYF. The CDR3 region has the DNA TGTGCCAGCAGCCCAAGGACGGGACTAGGTAGCACAGATACGCAGTATTTT.

The V gene is TRBV4-1, the J gene TRBJ1-3; tentatively, D is TRBD1 (5 bases). Trimming cost V 0 bases and J 0 bases, with 15 bases left between them. Germline values: CDR1 MGHRA, CDR2 YSYEKL. This CDR3 has 18 amino acids. CDR3 DNA sequence: TGCGCCAGCAGCCAAGATCCCCCCCCCGACAGCTCTGGAAACACCATATATTTT. Protein product: CASSQDPPPDSSGNTIYF.

The chain is built from TRBV11-2 and TRBJ2-7, with a tentative D call TRBD2 (7 bases). CDR1 is SGHAT and CDR2 is FQNNGV in the germline V gene. The CDR3 runs 15 residues. V lost 1 base to trimming and J lost 6 bases, with 16 bases between them. CDR3 nucleotides: TGTGCCAGCAGCTTAGGCTCGGGGGGCGTGGGCGAGCAGTACTTC. This codes for CASSLGSGGVGEQYF.